These 19 T cell receptor beta chains were all obtained from the same sample, sequenced in a study of regulatory T cells in long-lasting Graves disease. Time point noted: newly diagnosed GD, antithyroid drugs for less than 3 months. Following extraction of RNA from PBMCs, that RNA was used to make the TCR library. Libraries of TCR beta came from iRepertoire HTBI primers plus Arm-PCR of CDR3 regions. MiXCR, run by TCRdb on the multiplex PCR reads, gives a single entry per CDR3 protein. The top ten hold 16% of the sample, which has about 470,000 distinct CDR3 sequences, about 15% seen once. These data also formed part of another study, on T cells in Graves' hyperthyroidism and ophthalmopathy.

The starting material was peripheral blood mononuclear cells (PBMCs), obtained at new diagnosis, from a patient treated with antithyroid drugs. These receptor sequences come from a woman in her thirties with Graves disease.

The chain recombines TRBV3-1 with TRBJ1-6, with D maybe TRBD1 (5 bases). V was trimmed by 2 bases and J by 9 bases, leaving 8 bases between them. Germline V lookup: CDR1 LGHDT, CDR2 YNNKEL (reference sequence). The CDR3 is 13 amino acids. The CDR3 coding sequence is TGTGCCAGCAGCCAACAGGGAAGTTCACCCCTCCACTTT. It translates to CASSQQGSSPLHF. Filled out from reference TRBV3-1 and TRBJ1-6, the complete variable domain reads DTAVSQTPKYLVTQMGNDKSIKCEQNLGHDTMYWYKQDSKKFLKIMFSYNNKELIINETVPNRFSPKSPDKAHLNLHINSLELGDSAVYFCASSQQGSSPLHFGNGTRLTVT.

This chain joins TRBV14 and TRBJ1-2, with TRBD1 matching 7 bases. J lost 6 bases, V lost 6 bases, and 10 bases had no gene match. CDR3 size: 14 residues. In germline, CDR1 is SGHDN, CDR2 FVKESK. This CDR3 is CASRPTGTDHGYTF. The CDR3 coding sequence is TGTGCCAGCAGACCGACCGGGACAGACCATGGCTACACCTTC.

This clonotype was picked up one time. A read error may be the cause here, since a much bigger clone is one base away. The chain joins TRBV30 to TRBJ1-1; D is undetermined. Per germline, CDR1 GTSNPN and CDR2 SVGIG (reference sequence). This CDR3 contains 12 residues. Trimming shortened V by 5 bases and J by 9 bases, and 16 bases separated the two germline ends. The CDR3 coding sequence is TGTGCCTGGGCCCTGACCGGGTCCAAAGCTTTCTTT. Encoded protein: CAWALTGSKAFF.

This clonotype showed up many times. The chain uses TRBV3-1 and TRBJ2-7; no firm D call. Germline V gives CDR1 LGHDT, CDR2 YNNKEL (reference sequence). The V gene lost 5 bases and the J gene lost 2 bases, with 7 bases spanning the gap. The CDR3 consists of 12 residues. CDR3 protein: CASSDGPYEQYF. The DNA for the CDR3 is TGTGCCAGCAGCGACGGACCCTACGAGCAGTACTTC.

This chain connects TRBV4-2 to TRBJ2-5, with 7 bases aligning to TRBD1. The CDR3 consists of 16 residues. The J segment lost 1 base and the V segment lost 3 bases, leaving 8 bases of the junction unmatched. Germline CDR1 and CDR2: LGHNA and YNFKEQ. Here the CDR3 DNA reads TGTGCCAGCAGCCACGTCAACAGGGGATCCCAAGAGACCCAGTACTTC. Translated: CASSHVNRGSQETQYF.

V usage is TRBV20-1 and J usage is TRBJ1-2; 10 bases fit TRBD1. This CDR3 region has 16 residues. Germline CDR1 and CDR2: DFQATT and SNEGSKA (reference sequence). Trimming removed 2 bases from V and 2 bases from J; junction bases left unmatched: 8. In DNA, the CDR3 is TGCAGTGCTAGACGCACGGGACAGGGGAACAACTATGGCTACACCTTC. Residues: CSARRTGQGNNYGYTF.

V usage is TRBV30 and J usage is TRBJ1-4; D unresolved. Germline V CDR1 and CDR2: GTSNPN, SVGIG (reference sequence). There are 13 residues in the CDR3. V was pared by 8 bases and J by 0 bases, with 10 bases between. As DNA, the CDR3 is TGTGCCCATACGGGTGCAACTAATGAAAAACTGTTTTTT. It yields the protein CAHTGATNEKLFF.

This clonotype was detected ten times or more. The chain carries TRBV20-1 and TRBJ2-7; D remains ambiguous. V lost 5 bases and J 2 bases, leaving 10 bases between the germline ends. The CDR3 has 12 residues. Germline V CDR1 and CDR2: DFQATT, SNEGSKA (reference sequence). The CDR3 loop is CSARSGPYEQYF. DNA of the CDR3: TGCAGTGCTCGGAGTGGCCCCTACGAGCAGTACTTC.

The chain carries TRBV9 and TRBJ2-5; a weak D match, TRBD2 (5 bases). The germline V and J ends were trimmed by 0 bases and 5 bases, with 8 bases remaining between them. CDR3 length equals 13 residues. CDR1 SGDLS and CDR2 YYNGEE come from the germline V gene. The CDR3 DNA sequence: TGTGCCAGCAGCGTAGCTTCGGGGGAGACCCAGTACTTC. Its protein product is CASSVASGETQYF.

This clonotype was seen repeatedly, ten times or more. A read error may account for a junction end that differs from germline. This sequence joins TRBV5-1 and TRBJ2-1; 7 bases match TRBD2. The CDR3 sequence is 14 residues long. Per the germline V gene, CDR1 is SGHRS and CDR2 is YFSETQ. The CDR3 DNA is TGTGCCAGCAGCTCCCCTCGCGGGGGCAATGAGCAGTTCTTC. Amino acid sequence: CASSSPRGGNEQFF.

This clonotype was found many times. This chain links TRBV6-1 with TRBJ1-4; 11 bases align to TRBD1. Germline V gives CDR1 MNHNS, CDR2 SASEGT. With V trimmed by 5 bases and J by 8 bases, 7 bases remained unmatched. The CDR3 runs to 15 residues. In DNA, the CDR3 is TGTGCCAGCAGTAAGGACAGGGGGCGAGGAGAAAAACTGTTTTTT. Encoded protein: CASSKDRGRGEKLFF.

The rearrangement uses TRBV13 and TRBJ2-3; no firm D call. V lost 4 bases and J lost 1, with 6 bases in between. Germline CDR1 PRHDT, CDR2 FYEKMQ (reference sequence). The CDR3 contains 13 residues. CDR3 coding DNA: TGTGCCAGCAGCTCGTGGGGCACAGATACGCAGTATTTT. Protein: CASSSWGTDTQYF.

A word on this clonotype: The junction departs from the called germline gene at one end, perhaps through a read error. The chain has TRBV13 and TRBJ2-3, with D possibly matching TRBD2 (6 bases). CDR3 length: 13 residues. The V gene's germline CDR1 is PRHDT and CDR2 FYEKMQ (reference sequence). As DNA, the CDR3 is TGTGCCAGTAGCTTAGGCGGGGCGGATATGCAGTATTTT. As protein: CASSLGGADMQYF.

This clonotype occurred many times. The chain recombines TRBV12-3 or TRBV12-4 with TRBJ2-5; perhaps D is TRBD1 or TRBD2 (5 bases each). This CDR3 spans 14 amino acids. V was shortened by 8 bases and J by 2 bases, with 15 bases between the two germline ends. The CDR3 reads CASRGEVAQETQYF. In DNA form, the CDR3 reads TGTGCCAGCCGGGGCGAGGTTGCTCAAGAGACCCAGTACTTC.

The V call is TRBV4-1, the J call TRBJ1-3, with D perhaps TRBD1 (5 bases). The CDR3 is made up of 15 amino acids. Per the germline V gene, CDR1 is MGHRA and CDR2 is YSYEKL. V was clipped by 0 bases and J by 7 bases, with 13 bases between them. The chain's CDR3 is CASSQEGAFGNTIYF. For the CDR3, the DNA is TGCGCCAGCAGCCAAGAAGGGGCCTTTGGGAACACCATATATTTT.

This clonotype was seen at least ten times. The chain combines TRBV11-2 with TRBJ1-2, with D possibly being TRBD1 (6 bases). Germline-derived CDR1 and CDR2 are SGHAT and FQNNGV. CDR3 size: 14 residues. V lost 3 bases to trimming and J lost 2 bases, with 10 bases between them. The CDR3 sequence is CASSLGHGNYGYTF. DNA for the CDR3: TGTGCCAGCAGCTTGGGACACGGAAACTATGGCTACACCTTC.

DNA of the CDR3: TGCAGCGTTGAAGATTGGCGTGAGAGCTCCTACAATGAGCAGTTCTTC. As protein: CSVEDWRESSYNEQFF. The chain carries TRBV29-1 and TRBJ2-1; D remains unclear. CDR1 is SQVTM and CDR2 is ANQGSEA in the germline V gene. Trimming took 0 bases from V and 0 from J, leaving 12 bases between them. This CDR3 spans 16 amino acids.

In this sample, this clonotype turned up many times. This rearrangement joins TRBV11-1 to TRBJ2-7, with unresolved D. The V and J ends lost 5 bases and 6 bases respectively, with 14 bases between them. This CDR3 has 13 amino acids. Germline assignment: CDR1 SGHAT and CDR2 FQDESV (reference sequence). The DNA for the CDR3 is TGTGCCAGCAGCCTAATGCAAGTCGGCGAGCAGTACTTC. It codes for CASSLMQVGEQYF.

A remark on this clonotype: With a much larger clone just one base away, this may be a read error. V gene TRBV11-2 combines with J gene TRBJ2-1; D is unresolved. V dropped 7 bases and J dropped 10 bases, with 20 bases sitting between them. Germline V gives CDR1 SGHAT, CDR2 FQNNGV. The length of the CDR3 is 14 residues. The CDR3 DNA reads TGTGCCAGCAAGCTGGACCCCTCTGGAGACGAGCAGTTCTTC. It encodes CASKLDPSGDEQFF.